A single sample gave rise to the 8 T cell receptor beta chains below, sequenced in a study of metastatic and nonmetastatic thyroid tumors. TCRdb re-called the PCR reads with MiXCR. The repertoire holds tens of thousands of clones, with about 24% as singletons. Thyroid surgery took place with no prior treatment in any patient. Sequencing was performed on tumor tissue. These receptors all come from a female donor with papillary thyroid cancer or a benign thyroid nodule (not recorded which). Some clones in this sample may be carry-over from other donors' samples.

In its sample, this clone was seen many times. The chain employs TRBV7-3 and TRBJ2-2, with 10 bases fitting TRBD1. With 5 bases clipped from V and 5 bases from J, the junction kept 5 bases outside the gene matches. Germline V gene data show CDR1 as SGHTA and CDR2 as FQGTGA. The CDR3 is 15 amino acids. The CDR3 region has the DNA TGTGCCAGCAGCCCGACAGGGGGCAAAACCGGGGAGCTGTTTTTT. The encoded protein is CASSPTGGKTGELFF.

This clone was recorded many times. The rearrangement links TRBV9 to TRBJ1-2; possible D gene TRBD1, 6 bases. Germline lookup yields CDR1 SGDLS and CDR2 YYNGEE. This CDR3 comprises 16 residues. V lost 5 bases and J lost 4, with 21 bases in between. The chain's CDR3 is CASSDNQQGDRYGYTF. CDR3 DNA sequence: TGTGCCAGCAGTGATAACCAACAGGGAGATCGCTATGGCTACACCTTC.

This clone appeared a few times. The chain joins TRBV6-1 to TRBJ1-6; D is unclear. In germline, CDR1 is MNHNS, CDR2 SASEGT. Between the trimmed V and J ends, which lost 3 bases and 12 bases, there was a span of 6 bases. CDR3 size: 11 residues. The DNA for the CDR3 is TGTGCCAGCAGTGATGCAGGACCCCTCCACTTT. It yields the protein CASSDAGPLHF.

The chain is built from TRBV7-2 and TRBJ2-7; D is undetermined. Trimming left V 4 bases short and J 1 base short, with 14 bases between. The CDR3 extends over 15 amino acids. Per the germline V gene, CDR1 is SGHTA and CDR2 is FQGNSA. CDR3 region: CASSSFPLASYEQYF. For the CDR3, the DNA is TGTGCCAGCAGCTCCTTTCCCCTGGCGTCCTACGAGCAGTACTTC.

This clone was picked up a small number of times. The CDR3 DNA is TGTGCCAGCAGTTACTCGAGGCGGGACAGAGAATTTGGGTACACCTTC. It codes for CASSYSRRDREFGYTF. The V and J genes are TRBV6-2 or TRBV6-3 and TRBJ1-2; 7 bases line up with TRBD1. This CDR3 contains 16 residues. Germline CDR1 MNHEY, CDR2 SVGEGT. V shed 0 bases and J 11 bases; nucleotides not matched to a gene: 15.

A word on this clone: No conserved phenylalanine or tryptophan is present at the end of the CDR3, so a read error is the likely explanation. This CDR3 reads CASSPSVTQNTEAFL. Here the CDR3 DNA reads TGTGCCAGCAGTCCCTCGGTAACTCAGAACACTGAAGCTTTCCTT. V usage is TRBV6-2 or TRBV6-3 and J usage is TRBJ1-1; D unclear. V lost 5 bases, J lost 1 base, and 14 bases lay in between. This CDR3 is built from 15 residues. Looked up from germline, CDR1 is MNHEY and CDR2 is SVGEGT.

V is TRBV19 and J is TRBJ2-3; D ambiguous. Germline values: CDR1 LNHDA, CDR2 SQIVND (reference sequence). Trimming cost V 0 bases and J 0 bases, with 13 bases left between them. This CDR3 has 17 amino acids. CDR3 sequence reads: CASSIDSMGLSTDTQYF. CDR3 nucleotide sequence: TGTGCCAGTAGTATAGACTCGATGGGGTTGAGCACAGATACGCAGTATTTT.

This clone was observed at least ten times. V is TRBV2 and J is TRBJ2-7, with TRBD1 as a possible D gene (6 bases). With 5 bases removed from V and 0 bases from J, the gap between germline ends came to 14 bases. CDR3 size: 15 residues. Looked up from germline, CDR1 is SNHLY and CDR2 is FYNNEI. Written as DNA, the CDR3 is TGTGCCAGCAGTACCGACAGGCAACTCTCCTACGAGCAGTACTTC. This codes for CASSTDRQLSYEQYF.